Detailed here is one T cell receptor beta chain. Original processing notes: Estimation of nucleated cell counts relied on the amplification of reference gene primers. Here immunoSEQ multiplex PCR was the method, and the copy in TCRdb shows in-frame clones only, minus some. V, J and clone size derive from that table, while D and trimming were established from the DNA sequence. Of almost 200,000 clones in the sample, about 86% are singletons; the top ten hold 0.7% to 0.85%. V lost 1 base and J lost 8; bases outside the gene matches: 8. There are 15 residues in the CDR3. Germline V gives CDR1 SGHNT, CDR2 YENEEA. This sample is part of a study of blood T cell repertoires in COVID-19. Overall study: From the United States, Italy and Spain came samples of acute and convalescent COVID-19. PBMCs, B-cell-depleted T cells, or T cells provided the cDNA or gDNA that made up the material.

The J gene is TRBJ2-4, the V gene TRBV11-3; 7 bases map to TRBD1. The sequence was obtained from a woman in her 70s with acute or convalescent COVID-19. Sequencing was done on a sample of peripheral blood. CDR3 protein: CASSLGGQARHIQYF. Written as DNA, the CDR3 is TGTGCCAGCAGCTTAGGCGGACAGGCGCGACACATTCAGTACTTC. The whole variable domain, remainder taken from reference TRBV11-3 and TRBJ2-4, is EAGVVQSPRYKIIEKKQPVAFWCNPISGHNTLYWYLQNLGQGPELLIRYENEEAVDDSQLPKDRFSAERLKGVDSTLKIQPAELGDSAVYLCASSLGGQARHIQYFGAGTRLSVL.